This T cell receptor beta chain was documented in a study of cytomegalovirus exposure and HLA in healthy donors. PCR employed 60 Vbeta and 13 Jbeta primers. Sequencing used immunoSEQ multiplex PCR; TCRdb keeps in-frame clones, though not all of them. This sample yields some 150,000 clones, of which approximately 84% are seen a single time; 1.5% to 2.5% belongs to the top ten. CDR3 length: 15 amino acids. Germline V CDR1 and CDR2: SNHLY, FYNNEI. Study-wide findings and caveats: V- and J-gene trimming of TCR beta was linked (in a later analysis) to a missense DCLRE1C variant. Equally common other TCR beta chains were less clonally expanded than HLA-associated ones, a later analysis found.

This clone occurred once. Its antigen is not identified. The origin of this receptor is a woman between 40 and 50 years old in good health and CMV-seronegative. The sequencing input was PBMCs. The gene calls are TRBV2 and TRBJ2-5; 9 nucleotides align to TRBD1. The J call may be incorrect, as the DNA end agrees better with TRBJ2-7. CDR3: CASSLSGQGSYEQYF. Here the CDR3 DNA reads TGTGCCAGCAGTCTGTCGGGACAGGGTTCCTACGAGCAGTACTTC.